The T cell receptor beta chain described here comes from a study of T-cell reconstitution after alpha-beta-depleted transplantation in children. This clonotype was seen at least ten times. Using unique molecular identifiers, the investigators prepared the TCRbeta library. TCRdb independently ran MiXCR on the PCR reads; one entry per CDR3 protein. The table includes hundreds of thousands of distinct CDR3 sequences, over 15% detected once. The sequenced sample was PBMCs from the stem cell graft donor, obtained from the stem cell graft. The sequence was collected from a human donor who donated a stem cell graft to a child with acute myeloid leukemia.

CDR3 amino acids: CASSLRVGLAADTQYF. The CDR3 nucleotides read TGTGCCAGCAGTCTAAGGGTGGGACTAGCCGCAGATACGCAGTATTTT. The chain employs TRBV12-3 or TRBV12-4 and TRBJ2-3, with 9 nucleotides matching TRBD2. V shed 5 bases and J 4 bases; nucleotides not matched to a gene: 10. This CDR3 comprises 16 residues.